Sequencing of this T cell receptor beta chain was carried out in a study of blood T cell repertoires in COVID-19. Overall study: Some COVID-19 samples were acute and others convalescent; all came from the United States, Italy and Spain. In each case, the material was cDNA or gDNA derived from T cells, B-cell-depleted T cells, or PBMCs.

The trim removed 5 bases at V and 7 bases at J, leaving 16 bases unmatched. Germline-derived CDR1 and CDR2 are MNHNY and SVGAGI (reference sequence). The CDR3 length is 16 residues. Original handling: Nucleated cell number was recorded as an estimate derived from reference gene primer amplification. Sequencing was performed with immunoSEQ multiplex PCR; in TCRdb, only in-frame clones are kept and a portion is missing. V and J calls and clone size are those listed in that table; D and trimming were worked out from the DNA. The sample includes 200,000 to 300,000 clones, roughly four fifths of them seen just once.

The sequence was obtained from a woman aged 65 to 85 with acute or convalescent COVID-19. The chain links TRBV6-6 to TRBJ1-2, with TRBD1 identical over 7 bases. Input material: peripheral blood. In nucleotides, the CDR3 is TGTGCCAGCAGTAACCCTAGACAGGGATCGAGTAGTGGCTACACCTTC. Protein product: CASSNPRQGSSSGYTF.